Shown below are 25 T cell receptor beta chains from a single sample sequenced in a study of read filtering for tumor transcriptome and immune sequencing. The library was built from roughly 400 ng RNA with molecular barcoded adaptors for alpha/delta and beta/gamma chains. TCRdb called the reads again in MiXCR, with one record for every CDR3 protein. The table shows about 46,000 distinct CDR3 sequences, with 20% occurring only once. Sequencing input: a population of CD138-negative cells sorted from bone marrow. Receptor source: a donor aged 40 or over with multiple myeloma.

This clonotype was counted ten times or more. The rearrangement uses TRBV6-2 or TRBV6-3 and TRBJ2-1; D unclear. CDR1 is MNHEY, CDR2 SVGEGT, per germline. This CDR3 spans 15 amino acids. V was pared by 5 bases and J by 3 bases, with 14 bases between. The CDR3 DNA reads as TGTGCCAGCAGTCCCTTCTTTGGCGGCTACAATGAGCAGTTCTTC. Translation gives CASSPFFGGYNEQFF.

This clonotype was detected ten times or more. The chain joins TRBV5-4 to TRBJ2-2; D possibly corresponds to TRBD2 (6 bases). Between the trimmed V and J ends, which lost 4 bases and 4 bases, there was a span of 17 bases. This CDR3 spans 16 amino acids. The germline V gene has CDR1 SGHNT and CDR2 YYREEE (reference sequence). CDR3 in amino acids: CASSTTGTLTTGELFF. CDR3 in DNA: TGTGCCAGCAGCACCACCGGGACTTTAACCACCGGGGAGCTGTTTTTT.

This clonotype was counted ten times or more. Possible read error: a much larger clone is one base away. The CDR3: CASSLGQGGVEQYF. The CDR3 nucleotides read TGTGCCAGCAGCCTAGGACAGGGAGGCGTCGAGCAGTACTTC. The chain links TRBV7-8 to TRBJ2-7; 8 bases line up with TRBD1. With 5 bases clipped from V and 6 bases from J, the junction kept 9 bases outside the gene matches. CDR1 is SGHVS, CDR2 FQNEAQ, per germline. This CDR3 has 14 residues.

This clonotype was seen repeatedly, ten times or more. The chain employs TRBV6-1 and TRBJ1-1; D not certain. The germline V and J ends were trimmed by 7 bases and 0 bases, with 12 bases remaining between them. In germline, CDR1 is MNHNS, CDR2 SASEGT. The CDR3 has 14 amino acids. The CDR3 is CASTRSSLNTEAFF. DNA for the CDR3: TGTGCCAGCACGAGGTCAAGCTTGAACACTGAAGCTTTCTTT.

This clonotype was picked up a small number of times. V is TRBV29-1 and J is TRBJ1-2; D may be TRBD1 (5 bases). Trimming shortened V by 4 bases and J by 3 bases, and 12 bases separated the two germline ends. Germline V gene sequence: CDR1 SQVTM, CDR2 ANQGSEA. This CDR3 is 13 amino acids long. The CDR3: CSVGRGRDYGYTF. DNA of the CDR3: TGCAGCGTTGGGAGGGGCCGCGACTATGGCTACACCTTC.

This clonotype was picked up many times. The chain couples TRBV6-1 to TRBJ2-1; 9 bases match TRBD2. With 4 bases clipped from V and 10 bases from J, the junction kept 8 bases outside the gene matches. Germline assignment: CDR1 MNHNS and CDR2 SASEGT. This CDR3 is built from 14 residues. As DNA, the CDR3 is TGTGCCAGCAGTGCCCGCGGGAGGGCGGGGGAGCAGTTCTTC. It encodes CASSARGRAGEQFF.

The sample holds many counts of this clonotype. The chain links TRBV5-4 to TRBJ1-6; D is possibly TRBD1 (5 bases). The CDR3 is 14 residues long. The V gene lost 5 bases and the J gene lost 7 bases, with 13 bases spanning the gap. Germline V gene sequence: CDR1 SGHNT, CDR2 YYREEE (reference sequence). In DNA form, the CDR3 reads TGTGCCAGCAGGGATACAGGAAGCAATTCACCCCTCCACTTT. Translating it yields CASRDTGSNSPLHF.

This clonotype was recorded at least ten times. The rearrangement joins TRBV2 to TRBJ2-2; 9 bases are a match to TRBD1. The CDR3 has 14 residues. J lost 3 bases, V lost 7 bases, and 3 bases had no gene match. Germline CDR1 reads SNHLY; CDR2 reads FYNNEI. The CDR3, as DNA: TGTGCCAGCAACGGACAGGGGTACACCGGGGAGCTGTTTTTT. This encodes CASNGQGYTGELFF.

This clonotype has a count of ten or more. V usage is TRBV29-1 and J usage is TRBJ1-1; D might be TRBD1 (6 bases). Germline V gene data show CDR1 as SQVTM and CDR2 as ANQGSEA. Deletions cut 0 bases from V and 3 bases from J, with 14 bases between. The CDR3 contains 15 residues. CDR3 DNA sequence: TGCAGCGTTGAAGATCAACAGGGAAGGGACACTGAAGCTTTCTTT. This translates into CSVEDQQGRDTEAFF. Together with reference TRBV29-1 and TRBJ1-1, the CDR3 gives the full variable domain: SAVISQKPSRDICQRGTSLTIQCQVDSQVTMMFWYRQQPGQSLTLIATANQGSEATYESGFVIDKFPISRPNLTFSTLTVSNMSPEDSSIYLCSVEDQQGRDTEAFFGQGTRLTVV.

This clonotype was observed many times. The gene calls are TRBV20-1 and TRBJ2-5; TRBD2 matches at 11 bases. The germline V gene has CDR1 DFQATT and CDR2 SNEGSKA (reference sequence). V trimming: 3 bases; J trimming: 5 bases; junction bases outside the gene matches: 5. The CDR3 spans 14 residues. The CDR3 nucleotides read TGCAGTGCTAGGACTAGCGGGATACCGGAGACCCAGTACTTC. Its protein product is CSARTSGIPETQYF.

With regard to this clonotype: A much larger clone lies one base from this, so it may be a read error. The genes are TRBV19 and TRBJ1-5; 10 bases map to TRBD1. With V trimmed by 8 bases and J by 4 bases, 8 bases remained unmatched. CDR3 size: 15 residues. Germline CDR1 LNHDA, CDR2 SQIVND (reference sequence). CDR3 in amino acids: CASASQGQGNQPQHF. Written as DNA, the CDR3 is TGTGCCAGTGCTAGCCAGGGACAGGGGAATCAGCCCCAGCATTTT.

In this sample, this clonotype turned up many times. V gene TRBV20-1 combines with J gene TRBJ2-5; TRBD2 aligns across 7 bases. Trimming took 5 bases from V and 4 from J; bases not matched to a gene: 4. The CDR3 has 12 residues. Germline CDR1 DFQATT, CDR2 SNEGSKA (reference sequence). The CDR3 DNA reads as TGCAGTGCTCCGGGGGGAGCAGAGACCCAGTACTTC. It translates to CSAPGGAETQYF.

In the case of this clonotype: A read error likely explains this, since a far larger clone differs by one base. This chain joins TRBV6-8 and TRBJ2-1; D is uncertain. The CDR3 is made up of 15 amino acids. CDR1 is MNHGY and CDR2 is SAAAGT in the germline V gene. The CDR3 coding sequence is TGTGCCTGCAGTTTACTCTTCGAGACTCCTAATGAGCAGTTCTTC. It encodes CACSLLFETPNEQFF.

There are many counts of this clonotype. The chain is built from TRBV5-4 and TRBJ2-2, with a tentative D call TRBD2 (5 bases). The V and J ends lost 4 bases and 5 bases respectively, with 9 bases between them. Per germline, CDR1 SGHNT and CDR2 YYREEE (reference sequence). CDR3 length equals 13 residues. This CDR3 reads CASSTGETGELFF. The CDR3 DNA reads TGTGCCAGCAGCACCGGGGAGACCGGGGAGCTGTTTTTT.

In its sample, this clonotype was seen many times. The rearrangement uses TRBV20-1 and TRBJ1-5; 12 bases are a match to TRBD1. J lost 7 bases, V lost 3 bases, and 16 bases had no gene match. Germline V gene lookup returns CDR1 DFQATT and CDR2 SNEGSKA (reference sequence). This CDR3 contains 18 residues. CDR3 nucleotides: TGCAGTGCTAGGGACGTAACCGGGACAGGGGGCGGTGACCAGCCCCAGCATTTT. Translated: CSARDVTGTGGGDQPQHF.

The sample holds many counts of this clonotype. The chain recombines TRBV13 with TRBJ2-3; D is ambiguous. In germline, CDR1 is PRHDT, CDR2 FYEKMQ (reference sequence). The CDR3 runs 13 residues. Trimming left V 5 bases short and J 1 base short, with 7 bases between. CDR3 in amino acids: CASSPTGTDTQYF. DNA for the CDR3: TGTGCCAGCAGCCCGACGGGCACAGATACGCAGTATTTT.

This clonotype occurred many times. The CDR3 bases are TGTGCCAGCTCACCAGAGAGAGGAAGGGGCTACGAGCAGTACTTC. This translates into CASSPERGRGYEQYF. The gene calls are TRBV18 and TRBJ2-7, with D possibly TRBD1 on 5 matching bases. The ends were cut back, 2 bases at V and 3 bases at J, with 14 bases in the middle. The CDR3 loop spans 15 amino acids. Germline CDR1 and CDR2: KGHSH and LQKENI.

This clonotype was detected ten times or more. The V gene is TRBV20-1, the J gene TRBJ2-5; 12 bases are a match to TRBD1. With 1 base clipped from V and 4 bases from J, the junction kept 1 base outside the gene matches. CDR3 length: 14 amino acids. CDR1 DFQATT and CDR2 SNEGSKA come from the germline V gene (reference sequence). CDR3 nucleotide sequence: TGCAGTGCTAGAGCGGGACAGGGGGCAGAGACCCAGTACTTC. It encodes CSARAGQGAETQYF.

This clonotype was counted ten times or more. V gene TRBV6-4 combines with J gene TRBJ2-1; 11 nucleotides agree with TRBD2. The CDR3 covers 13 residues. Germline trimming cut 4 bases from V and 9 bases from J; bases unmatched to any gene: 2. Germline assignment: CDR1 MRHNA and CDR2 SNTAGT. The CDR3 bases are TGTGCCAGCAGTGGAACTAGCGGGAGTGAGCAGTTCTTC. Translated, it gives CASSGTSGSEQFF.

At least ten counts were recorded for this clonotype. The V call is TRBV4-3, the J call TRBJ2-1, with D possibly matching TRBD2 (5 bases). The CDR3 spans 17 residues. The V gene's germline CDR1 is LGHNA and CDR2 YSLEER. V lost 3 bases, J lost 0 bases, and 15 bases lay in between. Here the CDR3 reads CASSQGAAVSSYNEQFF. The CDR3 DNA follows: TGCGCCAGCAGCCAGGGCGCAGCGGTTAGCTCCTACAATGAGCAGTTCTTC.

This clonotype has a count of ten or more. The chain carries TRBV28 and TRBJ1-1; D might be TRBD1 (6 bases). The V gene's germline CDR1 is MDHEN and CDR2 SYDVKM. V gave up 1 base and J gave up 11 bases, with 17 bases separating them. The CDR3 has 14 amino acids. Here the CDR3 DNA reads TGTGCCAGCAGTTTATATTCCCAGGGGAGACGGGCTTTCTTT. Translated: CASSLYSQGRRAFF.

Notes on this clonotype: A much more abundant neighbour one base away suggests this may be a read error. CDR3 sequence (DNA): TGCGCCAGCAGCAGCGGGACTAGCGTAGATACGCAGTGTTTT. Encoded protein: CASSSGTSVDTQCF. This chain connects TRBV5-1 to TRBJ2-3, with TRBD2 matching over 10 bases. From germline, CDR1 is SGHRS and CDR2 YFSETQ. The CDR3 has 14 residues.

Comment on this clonotype: The germline gene is not matched at one end of the junction; a read error may be the cause. The rearrangement joins TRBV11-3 to TRBJ2-2; TRBD1 is a possible D gene (5 bases). Germline V lookup: CDR1 SGHNT, CDR2 YENEEA. The CDR3 sequence is 16 residues long. CDR3 loop: CVSSPGHARDTGELFF. CDR3 DNA sequence: TGTGTCAGCAGTCCTGGACACGCGAGAGACACCGGGGAGCTGTTTTTT.

Many counts were recorded for this clonotype. J is TRBJ2-7 and V is TRBV7-9; D not resolved. V lost 4 bases and J lost 4, with 8 bases in between. From germline, CDR1 is SEHNR and CDR2 FQNEAQ (reference sequence). The CDR3 is made up of 12 amino acids. CDR3 sequence (DNA): TGTGCCAGCAGCTGGGCCTCTTACGAGCAGTACTTC. This encodes CASSWASYEQYF.

V gene TRBV11-2 combines with J gene TRBJ2-7; D is uncertain. The CDR3 extends over 14 amino acids. Trimming cost V 3 bases and J 4 bases, with 13 bases left between them. Germline assignment: CDR1 SGHAT and CDR2 FQNNGV. CDR3 amino acids: CASSFMWQVYEQYF. Written as DNA, the CDR3 is TGTGCCAGCAGCTTTATGTGGCAGGTGTACGAGCAGTACTTC. Using reference TRBV11-2 and TRBJ2-7 for the parts outside the CDR3, the full variable domain is EAGVAQSPRYKIIEKRQSVAFWCNPISGHATLYWYQQILGQGPKLLIQFQNNGVVDDSQLPKDRFSAERLKGVDSTLKIQPAKLEDSAVYLCASSFMWQVYEQYFGPGTRLTVT.